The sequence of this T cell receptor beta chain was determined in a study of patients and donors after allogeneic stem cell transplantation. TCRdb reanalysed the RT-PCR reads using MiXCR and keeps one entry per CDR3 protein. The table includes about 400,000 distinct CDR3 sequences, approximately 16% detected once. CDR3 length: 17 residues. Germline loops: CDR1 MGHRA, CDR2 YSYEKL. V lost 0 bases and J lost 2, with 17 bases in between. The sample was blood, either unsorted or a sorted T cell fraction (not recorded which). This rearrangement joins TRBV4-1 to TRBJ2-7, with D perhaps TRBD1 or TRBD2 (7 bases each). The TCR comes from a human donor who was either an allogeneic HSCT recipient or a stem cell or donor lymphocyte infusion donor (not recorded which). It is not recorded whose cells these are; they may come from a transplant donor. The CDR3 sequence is CASSQEAGGGPTYEQYF. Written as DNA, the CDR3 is TGCGCCAGCAGCCAAGAGGCAGGGGGAGGGCCTACCTACGAGCAGTACTTC.